This T cell receptor (beta chain) comes out of a study of cytomegalovirus exposure and HLA in healthy donors. The length of the CDR3 is 15 residues. The J segment lost 5 bases and the V segment lost 0 bases, leaving 4 bases of the junction unmatched. Germline-derived CDR1 and CDR2 are SGHRS and YFSETQ. 60 Vbeta and 13 Jbeta primers were used in PCR. Profiled with immunoSEQ multiplex PCR; TCRdb holds only in-frame clones, not every one. The sample yields approximately 210,000 clones, 77% seen once. This chain connects TRBV5-1 to TRBJ1-1, with TRBD1 matching over 10 bases. The specimen was PBMCs. This receptor was identified in a woman aged 25 to 39 in good health and CMV-seropositive. As DNA, the CDR3 is TGCGCCAGCAGCTTGGGGGACAGGGGTAGTACTGAAGCTTTCTTT. Its protein product is CASSLGDRGSTEAFF.